The source of this T cell receptor beta chain is a study of T-cell reconstitution after alpha-beta-depleted transplantation in children. TCRbeta library preparation incorporated unique molecular identifiers. TCRdb itself ran the PCR reads through MiXCR, one entry per CDR3 protein. The table shows a few hundred thousand distinct CDR3 sequences, with about 8.8% occurring only once. There are 15 residues in the CDR3. Germline CDR1 and CDR2: MDHEN and SYDVKM. Trimming took off 5 bases at V and 5 bases at J, with 18 bases between the two ends. This specimen was PBMCs from the stem cell graft donor, taken from the stem cell graft. This sequence joins TRBV28 and TRBJ1-1; D ambiguous. The sequence came from a human donor who donated a stem cell graft to a child with SCID. CDR3 residues: CASSTQPGGWTEAFF. CDR3 bases: TGTGCCAGCAGTACCCAACCGGGAGGGTGGACTGAAGCTTTCTTT. The full variable domain, with the rest looked up from reference TRBV28 and TRBJ1-1, is DVKVTQSSRYLVKRTGEKVFLECVQDMDHENMFWYRQDPGLGLRLIYFSYDVKMKEKGDIPEGYSVSREKKERFSLILESASTNQTSMYLCASSTQPGGWTEAFFGQGTRLTVV.